The sequence of this TCR beta chain was determined in a study of T-cell memory formation after mild COVID-19. General study points: Whereas later expanders leaned CD4+, clones contracting day 15 to 85 showed a balanced CD4/CD8 makeup. Whether second-wave clones peaking at day 37 were SARS-CoV-2 specific went unconfirmed.

Using constant-segment primers, 5'RACE produced TCR alpha and TCR beta cDNA libraries carrying sample barcodes and UMIs. One entry per CDR3 protein results from TCRdb running MiXCR on the 5' RACE reads. The data contain 200,000 to 300,000 distinct CDR3 sequences, roughly 17% of them seen just once; the ten biggest clones take up 22%. The CDR3 contains 16 residues. CDR1 KGHSH and CDR2 LQKENI come from the germline V gene. This clonotype was detected many times. What it recognizes is unknown. The junction departs from germline at one end; a sequencing error may be responsible. The rearrangement joins TRBV18 to TRBJ1-4, with 8 bases matching TRBD1. What was sequenced was PBMCs or a T cell subset sorted from them (not recorded which). This sequence originates from a man aged 18 to 30 who had mild COVID-19 (a few samples of this study predate the infection). Cell type and time point are not known. CDR3 loop: CASSPARDRFNGKLFF. Here the CDR3 DNA reads TGTGCCAGCTCGCCAGCCCGGGACAGGTTTAATGGAAAACTGTTTTTT.